This TCR beta chain was recovered during a study of T cell responses to AZD1222 COVID-19 vaccine. The CDR3 is made up of 13 amino acids. Germline-derived CDR1 and CDR2 are MNHNY and SVGAGI (reference sequence). Germline trimming cut 7 bases from V and 8 bases from J; bases unmatched to any gene: 7. The assay was immunoSEQ multiplex PCR, and TCRdb's table has in-frame clones only and misses some. The sample yields fewer than 200,000 clones, approximately 92% seen once. The sample in question was peripheral blood, obtained on day 0 of AZD1222 vaccination. This receptor was obtained from an adult in good health. J is TRBJ2-1 and V is TRBV6-6; TRBD2 aligns across 8 bases. The CDR3 DNA follows: TGTGCCAGCACCTCGGCCGGGAGGGATGAGCAGTTCTTC. Protein product: CASTSAGRDEQFF.